This entry concerns a single TCR beta chain. No cognate antigen has been identified for it. Base quality data are lacking; no much larger clone is found one base away. The source of the sample is a study of cytomegalovirus exposure and HLA in healthy donors (dated by TCRdb to the late 2010s). Background on the whole study: According to an earlier analysis of 550 to 700 of the donors, 150 million to 200 million T cells yielded 117 million unique TCR beta sequences and approximately 280 Gb of sequence data. An early release that covered approximately 600 HLA-typed donors contained 300 to 350 gigabases of sequencing data and tens of millions of unique TCR sequences. Among the roughly 400 genotyped donors, approximately 77% belonged to the genetic ancestry cluster associated with self-reported Caucasian donors. The study aimed to test whether signatures of past pathogen exposure could be identified by cataloging public T cell receptors. The study profiled the T cell repertoires of about 720 subjects by immunosequencing and related them to cytomegalovirus serostatus. Besides the first cohort of more than 650 subjects, a separate validation cohort made up of roughly 120 different subjects was used. High-throughput TCR immunosequencing, statistical association of individual TCRs with disease status, and machine learning were combined to predict cytomegalovirus infection status. To study patterns of TCR occurrence, a later analysis re-analyzed previously published TCR beta repertoires from 666 donors and added high-resolution HLA genotyping. Rather than drawing on any new phenotypic data, the later analysis identified candidate immune exposures from TCR beta sequences and the way those sequences occurred across donors. To decide whether each TCR beta V gene segment behaved as functional or pseudogenic, an earlier analysis of approximately 590 of the donors relied on high-throughput TCR beta sequencing. Donor age, sex, ethnicity and CMV serostatus were collected together with the repertoire data. A later genetic analysis took genome-wide SNP genotypes for about three fifths of the roughly 670 donors and used that subset as a discovery cohort. Every repertoire in the discovery cohort had been generated on one and the same sequencing platform. HLA typing included class I and class II loci at four-digit resolution. Typing coverage varied by locus: roughly 620-640 donors for A, B, C, DRB1 and DQB1; more than 500 for DQA1; nearly 610 for DPA1; 450 to 480 for DPB1. A handful of DR-DQ haplotypes were handled as single units for association and clustering because linkage in the cohort was strong. Among 350 to 400 genotyped donors of the cohort, an average of approximately 250,000 unique TCR beta nucleotide sequences were sequenced per donor, roughly a sixth of them non-productive.

Study-wide findings and limitations: In an earlier analysis of some 500 of the donors, most TCR beta V segments were observed in productive rearrangements about 90% or about 30% of the time, broadly matching IMGT annotations. A further reported finding was that TCR beta sequences accurately predicted the HLA-A and HLA-B alleles for most subjects in the first cohort. The only immune exposure information available for the cohort was CMV serostatus. The presence/absence analyses assumed that sequencing depth was roughly uniform across donors, and that assumption may not be true. In a later analysis, more than 15,000 TCR beta sequences were associated with specific HLA alleles at a false discovery rate of 0.05. Over 15 rarely observed V segments, including chromosome 9 orphons, were excluded from the earlier analysis of several hundred of the donors because counts were too low. Assigning TCR associations to individual alleles was difficult when HLA alleles, especially DR and DQ, strongly co-occurred. Because some donors lacked HLA typing at each locus, the association tests relied only on the typed subset. The authors suggested that the approach could potentially be generalized to other disease states and immunological phenotypes. A cluster of highly shared sequence variants was judged likely to represent a technical artifact of the sequencing pipeline. Compared with the approximately 720-donor mean, donors in an Asian-associated ancestry cluster had fewer N-insertions in productive TCRs, according to a later genetic analysis. The study listed 150 to 200 TCR beta chains as associated with cytomegalovirus. In both the original and validation cohorts, the classifier was reported to diagnose cytomegalovirus status with high specificity and sensitivity. According to a later analysis, parvovirus B19, influenza, CMV and Epstein-Barr virus appeared linked to several top co-occurrence clusters. The cohort was sequenced for TCR beta chains only, and without alpha or paired-chain data the features that could be detected were limited. In a later analysis, HLA-associated TCR beta chains showed more clonal expansion and lower generation probabilities than non-associated chains that were equally common. Correlated functional status among segregating V segments might be attributable to linkage disequilibrium, but an unknown experimental factor could not be ruled out. While some public TCRs were present in many individuals, most TCR sequences turned up only very rarely across donors. A later genetic analysis associated a missense DCLRE1C variant with V-gene and J-gene trimming of TCR beta chains, and an independent cohort replicated the association. Three of the identified cytomegalovirus-associated TCR beta chains were confirmed in vitro to be specific for cytomegalovirus antigens. According to a later analysis, TCR association rates differed among HLA loci, with DRB1 alleles showing the most associated TCRs and HLA-C alleles showing the fewest. According to a later analysis, most CMV-associated TCR beta chains appeared to be HLA-restricted, and the HLA associations seemed to be driven largely by CMV exposure.

The cohort consisted of fewer than 700 healthy bone marrow donors. At the time of sampling, every cohort member was nominally healthy, though immune exposures that went unrecorded were likely present. The donor was CMV seronegative and belonged to the group of under 400 seronegative cohort members. Each donor provided a peripheral blood sample, and peripheral blood mononuclear cells were used for TCR beta sequencing. The Qiagen DNeasy Blood Extraction Kit was used to extract genomic DNA from the blood cell samples. Library construction relied on the immunoSEQ multiplex PCR assay. For the multiplex PCR, a mixture combining 60 forward primers for TCR Vbeta segments and 13 reverse primers for TCR Jbeta segments was used. Amplification of the CDR3 region of rearranged TCR beta genes was performed with a multiplex PCR assay on genomic DNA. Amplified TCR beta libraries were sequenced as 87-base-pair reads on the Illumina HiSeq System. As for the authors' bioinformatics: Across the roughly 640 repertoires, a later analysis counted about 81 million unique TCR beta chains, 9 million to 14 million of which were shared by at least two donors. A nearest-neighbor algorithm error-corrected the raw reads and collapsed the reads into unique sequences, merging closely related sequences to remove PCR and sequencing errors. V, D and J gene segments were assigned by aligning CDR3 sequences to IMGT reference sequences. For a sequence to be retained, a match of at least six nucleotides was required to both a V gene segment and a J gene segment. Rearrangements were called productive when the CDR3 lacked stop codons and stayed in frame with V and J; all others were non-productive. Following IMGT convention, CDR3 was defined as the stretch from the second conserved V-encoded cysteine up to the conserved J-encoded phenylalanine. Sequences without an unambiguous match to a single V gene segment were excluded from the earlier analysis of approximately 560 of the donors. In an earlier analysis of about 590 of the donors, a V segment was called functional when productive rearrangements were above 56.7%, and segregating when the standard deviation between donors exceeded 5%. A statistical classification framework was built to diagnose cytomegalovirus status from the catalog of TCR beta chain sequences. A later analysis assigned V and J genes by comparing TCR nucleotide sequences with IMGT/GENE-DB human TR gene sequences. Using the TCRdist pipeline, a later analysis assigned CDR3 sequences along with most-parsimonious VDJ recombination scenarios. In a later analysis, every TCR beta chain was defined by the combination of its CDR3 amino acid sequence and its V-gene family, and reads without a unique V-gene family were dropped. To address suspected cross-contamination and a sequencing artifact, a later analysis removed 450 to 700 highly shared, low-generation-probability nucleotide sequences. In a later analysis, a clonal expansion index was calculated for each public chain from normalized within-repertoire ranks of inferred template counts. A later analysis computed generation probabilities with a VDJ recombination model fitted to out-of-frame rearrangements, and checked the results against IGoR. A later analysis scored TCR-TCR, TCR-HLA and TCR-CMV co-occurrence with hypergeometric tests, applying a repertoire-size bias correction to TCR pairs. A later analysis estimated false discovery rates by permuting HLA or CMV assignments 20 times. In a later analysis, co-occurring TCRs were grouped using DBSCAN, and TCRdist sequence similarity was added for clustering within HLA-allele-positive subsets. Repertoires with fewer than 30,000 or more than 120,000 public chains were left out of co-occurrence clustering, as were five repertoires with anomalous nucleotide sharing. TCRdb's version of the immuneACCESS table is confined to in-frame rearrangements and falls short of the full clone set. An unresolved V gene accounts for under half of the shortfall where checked; the remainder is of unknown origin. The V and J calls and the clone size are those of that table, but D and trimming were determined from the DNA. This sample gives about 170,000 clones in total; around 77% of them show up just once. The ten largest clones capture roughly 3% of the sample.

Sequenced sample: PBMCs. The sequence was obtained from a female donor in good health and CMV-seronegative.

The nucleotide sequence is TGTGCCGAAGGACAGGGTCCCTACGAGCAGTACTTC. Protein translation: CAEGQGPYEQYF. This chain is built from TRBV30 and TRBJ2-7; 8 bases in the middle match TRBD1. According to the germline V gene (reference sequence), CDR1 reads GTSNPN and CDR2 reads SVGIG. Ends trimmed: V by 8 bases, J by 2 bases; bases unmatched to a gene: 5. CDR3 length: 12 amino acids, cysteine to phenylalanine. Only CDR3 DNA remains: 36 bases, in frame from the first base.